The 21 T cell receptor beta chains below were found in one sample sequenced in a study of T-cell reconstitution after alpha-beta-depleted transplantation in children. Unique molecular identifiers were incorporated during preparation of the TCRbeta library. Via MiXCR, TCRdb re-called the PCR reads, giving one row per CDR3 protein. The sample holds a few hundred thousand distinct CDR3 sequences, roughly a tenth seen once. The material was PBMCs, obtained before TCRalphabeta/CD19-depleted stem cell transplant. These receptors all come from a child under two years old with acute myeloid leukemia, due to receive a stem cell transplant.

This clonotype was picked up many times. The chain recombines TRBV2 with TRBJ2-3; D not certain. This CDR3 comprises 14 residues. Deletions cut 7 bases from V and 4 bases from J, with 15 bases between. Germline V gives CDR1 SNHLY, CDR2 FYNNEI. Written as DNA, the CDR3 is TGTGCCAGCACCCAGGAAACTGGCGCAGATACGCAGTATTTT. This sequence encodes CASTQETGADTQYF.

A few counts support this clonotype. V is TRBV11-1 and J is TRBJ2-7; perhaps D is TRBD1 or TRBD2 (5 bases each). The CDR3 has 16 amino acids. The V end was cut by 0 bases, the J end by 3 bases, with 15 bases between. Germline CDR1 SGHAT, CDR2 FQDESV (reference sequence). The CDR3 loop reads CASSLARAGSLYEQYF. The CDR3 nucleotides read TGTGCCAGCAGCTTAGCGCGGGCAGGGTCCCTCTACGAGCAGTACTTC.

This clonotype was counted many times. J is TRBJ1-1 and V is TRBV20-1, with D perhaps TRBD1 (5 bases). V lost 6 bases and J lost 3, with 23 bases in between. The CDR3 is made up of 16 amino acids. Germline lookup yields CDR1 DFQATT and CDR2 SNEGSKA (reference sequence). DNA for the CDR3: TGCAGTGCATTAGGGGTCCAGGGAGGGAGGGACACTGAAGCTTTCTTT. It is translated as CSALGVQGGRDTEAFF.

This clonotype was seen ten or more times. J is TRBJ2-3 and V is TRBV20-1; the match to TRBD2 covers 7 bases. Trimming at V came to 0 bases and at J to 1 base, leaving 7 bases not matched to a gene. This CDR3 comprises 16 residues. Looked up from germline, CDR1 is DFQATT and CDR2 is SNEGSKA (reference sequence). The CDR3 loop is CSAREGGGPRTDTQYF. The CDR3 region has the DNA TGCAGTGCTAGAGAGGGGGGAGGGCCCCGCACAGATACGCAGTATTTT.

This clonotype has ten or more counts. V usage is TRBV19 and J usage is TRBJ2-1; D perhaps matches TRBD1 (5 bases). Trimming pared 3 bases from V and 3 bases from J, leaving 6 bases between. The CDR3 has 13 residues. CDR1 LNHDA and CDR2 SQIVND come from the germline V gene (reference sequence). CDR3 sequence (DNA): TGTGCCAGTAGTATGGGGCACTACAATGAGCAGTTCTTC. This translates into CASSMGHYNEQFF.

The chain uses TRBV5-1 and TRBJ1-2; perhaps TRBD1 as D (6 bases). Trimming took 5 bases from V and 4 from J, leaving 15 bases between them. Germline V gene sequence: CDR1 SGHRS, CDR2 YFSETQ. This CDR3 is 14 amino acids long. The CDR3 sequence: CASSQDSRGYGYTF. CDR3 nucleotide sequence: TGCGCCAGCAGTCAGGACAGTCGCGGCTATGGCTACACCTTC.

The chain uses TRBV7-8 and TRBJ1-3; D call uncertain. This CDR3 spans 16 amino acids. V dropped 2 bases and J dropped 3 bases, with 14 bases sitting between them. Germline V gene data show CDR1 as SGHVS and CDR2 as FQNEAQ. The CDR3 DNA reads TGTGCCAGCAGCTTATACTCCGGCAGCGATGGAAACACCATATATTTT. Amino acids: CASSLYSGSDGNTIYF.

The table lists this clonotype with many counts. V and J are TRBV11-2 and TRBJ2-4; TRBD1 aligns across 7 bases. Germline lookup yields CDR1 SGHAT and CDR2 FQNNGV. Germline trimming cut 0 bases from V and 5 bases from J; bases unmatched to any gene: 16. This CDR3 is 19 amino acids long. The CDR3 loop is CASSLEGQPLMGFQNIQYF. CDR3 coding DNA: TGTGCCAGCAGCTTAGAGGGACAGCCCCTAATGGGGTTTCAAAACATTCAGTACTTC.

The chain joins TRBV18 to TRBJ1-2, with TRBD1 identical over 8 bases. The CDR3 contains 14 residues. The J segment lost 3 bases and the V segment lost 5 bases, leaving 5 bases of the junction unmatched. Per the germline V gene, CDR1 is KGHSH and CDR2 is LQKENI. CDR3 coding DNA: TGTGCCAGCTCATCTGGACAGGGTTACTATGGCTACACCTTC. Translation gives CASSSGQGYYGYTF.

The rearrangement uses TRBV29-1 and TRBJ2-1; D not certain. Between the trimmed V and J ends, which lost 2 bases and 2 bases, there was a span of 13 bases. The CDR3 covers 15 residues. From germline, CDR1 is SQVTM and CDR2 ANQGSEA. CDR3 DNA: TGCAGCGTTGAATCAACTACGAGCCCCTACAATGAGCAGTTCTTC. Translated: CSVESTTSPYNEQFF.

In this sample, this clonotype turned up many times. J is TRBJ2-5 and V is TRBV5-1; D call uncertain. This CDR3 spans 14 amino acids. Germline-derived CDR1 and CDR2 are SGHRS and YFSETQ. The V gene lost 3 bases and the J gene lost 2 bases, with 11 bases spanning the gap. CDR3 sequence: CASSWPSRQETQYF. The CDR3 region has the DNA TGCGCCAGCAGCTGGCCCAGCCGGCAAGAGACCCAGTACTTC.

The table lists this clonotype with many counts. This chain joins TRBV12-3 or TRBV12-4 and TRBJ2-5, with TRBD2 matching over 14 bases. With 5 bases clipped from V and 7 bases from J, the junction kept 6 bases outside the gene matches. CDR3 size: 15 residues. The CDR3 bases are TGTGCCAGCAGTGGGGGACTAGCGGGAGTAAGGACCCAGTACTTC. The encoded protein is CASSGGLAGVRTQYF.

This chain connects TRBV20-1 to TRBJ1-2; D unclear. CDR1 DFQATT and CDR2 SNEGSKA come from the germline V gene (reference sequence). The CDR3 consists of 12 residues. The V end lost 0 bases, the J end lost 7 bases, and 9 bases lay between the germline ends. In DNA form, the CDR3 reads TGCAGTGCTAGAGATCCCGGGTTTGGCTACACCTTC. Translating gives CSARDPGFGYTF.

The chain has TRBV5-1 and TRBJ2-7, with D possibly being TRBD1 (6 bases). The germline CDR1 and CDR2 sequences are SGHRS and YFSETQ. Trimming stripped 4 bases from V and 7 bases from J, with 15 bases between. There are 13 residues in the CDR3. The DNA for the CDR3 is TGCGCCAGCAGCGTGGGGGCGGTCTGGGAGCAGTACTTC. Translation: CASSVGAVWEQYF.

This sequence joins TRBV4-2 and TRBJ2-7; D might be TRBD1 (5 bases). The V and J ends lost 4 bases and 3 bases respectively, with 16 bases between them. The CDR3 totals 15 residues. Per the germline V gene, CDR1 is LGHNA and CDR2 is YNFKEQ. CDR3 residues: CASSRLTETFYEQYF. CDR3 sequence (DNA): TGTGCCAGCAGCCGGTTGACAGAGACCTTCTACGAGCAGTACTTC.

This clonotype was picked up many times. V and J are TRBV6-6 and TRBJ1-1; possibly TRBD1 for D (6 bases). Germline V gene data show CDR1 as MNHNY and CDR2 as SVGAGI (reference sequence). The CDR3 has 13 residues. V was cut by 0 bases and J by 7 bases, with 9 bases left in between. The chain's CDR3 is CASSYSGQYEAFF. The CDR3, as DNA: TGTGCCAGCAGTTACTCTGGACAGTATGAAGCTTTCTTT.

This clonotype came up many times. This chain joins TRBV5-1 and TRBJ1-1, with D maybe TRBD1 (6 bases). Germline CDR1 and CDR2: SGHRS and YFSETQ. V was cut by 4 bases and J by 1 base, with 20 bases left in between. The length of the CDR3 is 17 residues. CDR3: CASSPTTGLVRNTEAFF. The CDR3 DNA reads as TGCGCCAGCAGCCCCACCACAGGGTTGGTGAGGAACACTGAAGCTTTCTTT. Looking up the rest from reference TRBV5-1 and TRBJ1-1 gives the full variable domain: KAGVTQTPRYLIKTRGQQVTLSCSPISGHRSVSWYQQTPGQGLQFLFEYFSETQRNKGNFPGRFSGRQFSNSRSEMNVSTLELGDSALYLCASSPTTGLVRNTEAFFGQGTRLTVV.

The chain combines TRBV9 with TRBJ2-5; 7 bases map to TRBD1. Germline lookup yields CDR1 SGDLS and CDR2 YYNGEE. The V and J ends lost 3 bases and 5 bases, in that order; junction bases with no gene match: 7. The CDR3 is 14 residues long. CDR3 sequence (DNA): TGTGCCAGCAGCGCCCAGATGACAGGGGAGACCCAGTACTTC. Encoded protein: CASSAQMTGETQYF.

Details on this clonotype: A much more abundant neighbour one base away suggests this may be a read error. The chain combines TRBV11-2 with TRBJ2-3, with D uncertain. Germline V gives CDR1 SGHAT, CDR2 FQNNGV. The CDR3 is made up of 17 amino acids. CDR3 amino acids: CVSSLGLRRSGPDTQYF. CDR3 DNA: TGTGTCAGCAGCTTAGGGTTGCGGCGCTCAGGCCCAGATACGCAGTATTTT.

This clonotype was observed many times. J is TRBJ2-3 and V is TRBV7-2; 10 nucleotides match TRBD1. V shed 0 bases, J shed 1 base, and the junction held 1 base outside the gene matches. Germline V CDR1 and CDR2: SGHTA, FQGNSA. The length of the CDR3 is 16 residues. CDR3 amino acids: CASSLAGTGGTDTQYF. The CDR3 nucleotides are TGTGCCAGCAGCTTAGCGGGGACAGGGGGCACAGATACGCAGTATTTT.

This clonotype has ten or more counts. This chain uses TRBV20-1 with TRBJ2-1; 7 nucleotides agree with TRBD2. V was clipped by 1 base and J by 1 base; unmatched bases: 4. The germline gives CDR1 DFQATT, CDR2 SNEGSKA (reference sequence). This CDR3 is built from 15 residues. The CDR3 DNA reads TGCAGTGCTAGAGGGCGCGGGAGATCCTACAATGAGCAGTTCTTC. Translating gives CSARGRGRSYNEQFF.